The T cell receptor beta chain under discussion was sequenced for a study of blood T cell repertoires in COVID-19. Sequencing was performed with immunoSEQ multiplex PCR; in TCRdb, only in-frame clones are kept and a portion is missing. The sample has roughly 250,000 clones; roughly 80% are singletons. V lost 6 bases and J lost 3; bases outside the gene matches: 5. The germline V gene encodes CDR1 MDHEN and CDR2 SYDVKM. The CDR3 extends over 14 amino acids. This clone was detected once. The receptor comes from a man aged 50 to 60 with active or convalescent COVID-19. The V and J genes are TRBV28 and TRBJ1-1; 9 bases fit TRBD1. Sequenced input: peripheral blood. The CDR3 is CASSIDRGDTEAFF. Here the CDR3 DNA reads TGTGCCAGCAGCATCGACAGGGGGGACACTGAAGCTTTCTTT.